This T cell receptor beta chain appears in the sequencing data of a study of T-cell memory formation after mild COVID-19. V lost 2 bases, J lost 11 bases, and 15 bases lay in between. CDR1 and CDR2 from the germline V gene are DFQATT and SNEGSKA (reference sequence). The CDR3 loop spans 12 amino acids. Constant-segment primers and 5'RACE yielded cDNA libraries for TCR alpha and TCR beta, each carrying sample barcodes and UMIs. Each CDR3 protein gets one entry after TCRdb re-called the 5' RACE reads with MiXCR. The sample has hundreds of thousands of distinct CDR3 sequences, over 25% seen once. Study findings and constraints: A second wave of clones peaked on day 37, and their SARS-CoV-2 specificity went unconfirmed. Mainly CM and EM harbored the contracting CD4+ clones; mainly EMRA harbored the CD8+ ones.

Details on this clonotype: Its cognate antigen is unknown.

The source is an adult woman who had mild COVID-19 (a few samples of this study predate the infection). Cell type and time point are not known. This sequence joins TRBV20-1 and TRBJ1-1, with D possibly matching TRBD1 (6 bases). The source material was PBMCs or a T cell subset sorted from them (not recorded which). The CDR3 DNA follows: TGCAGTGCTAGACCAATGGGGGGGCCCGCTTTCTTT. Protein product: CSARPMGGPAFF.